Each of the 19 T cell receptor beta chains below was sequenced from the same sample in a study of Ad26.COV2.S vaccination and SARS-CoV-2 variants. Treatment denoted: 15 to 20 received Ad26.COV2.S at low or high dose, single or two shots; several received placebo; per-sample allocation not given. Following the first vaccine or placebo injection, samples were taken on day 63. Sequenced by immunoSEQ multiplex PCR; TCRdb stores in-frame clones only, minus some. The data show about 350,000 clones, around 84% seen once. Specimen: peripheral blood, collected in a trial of Ad26.COV2.S vaccine versus placebo. The receptors shown here come from a person between 18 and 65 years old who received the Ad26.COV2.S COVID-19 vaccine or a placebo.

V usage is TRBV5-6 and J usage is TRBJ1-4, with D possibly being TRBD1 (6 bases). Deletions cut 4 bases from V and 6 bases from J, with 13 bases between. Germline CDR1 is SGHDT and CDR2 is YYEEEE. The CDR3 is 14 amino acids. The CDR3 DNA reads as TGTGCCAGCAGCCTAAGGGACATATATGAAAAACTGTTTTTT. Its protein product is CASSLRDIYEKLFF. The whole variable domain, filled in from reference TRBV5-6 and TRBJ1-4, reads DAGVTQSPTHLIKTRGQQVTLRCSPKSGHDTVSWYQQALGQGPQFIFQYYEEEERQRGNFPDRFSGHQFPNYSSELNVNALLLGDSALYLCASSLRDIYEKLFFGSGTQLSVL.

The rearrangement joins TRBV10-1 to TRBJ2-5, with TRBD1 matching 7 bases. This CDR3 is built from 14 residues. Germline V gives CDR1 WNHNN, CDR2 SYGVQD (reference sequence). V lost 4 bases and J lost 3; bases outside the gene matches: 5. The DNA for the CDR3 is TGCGCCAGCAGTGTCAGGGGGATGGAAGAGACCCAGTACTTC. Protein product: CASSVRGMEETQYF.

The rearrangement uses TRBV7-6 and TRBJ1-1, with D uncertain. Germline loops: CDR1 SGHVS, CDR2 FNYEAQ. V lost 0 bases and J 1 base, leaving 15 bases between the germline ends. This CDR3 region has 17 residues. The CDR3 loop is CASSLAVRSEGNTEAFF. The DNA for the CDR3 is TGTGCCAGCAGCTTAGCGGTGAGGTCAGAGGGGAACACTGAAGCTTTCTTT.

The gene calls are TRBV19 and TRBJ2-6; D is uncertain. Trimming took off 3 bases at V and 0 bases at J, with 6 bases between the two ends. Germline CDR1 is LNHDA and CDR2 is SQIVND (reference sequence). The CDR3 sequence is 15 residues long. The CDR3 nucleotides are TGTGCCAGTAGTATGTGGAGCTCTGGGGCCAACGTCCTGACTTTC. It is translated as CASSMWSSGANVLTF.

The chain uses TRBV7-2 and TRBJ2-5; perhaps TRBD2 as D (6 bases). The V gene lost 5 bases and the J gene lost 5 bases, with 12 bases spanning the gap. The CDR3 totals 13 residues. From germline, CDR1 is SGHTA and CDR2 FQGNSA. The CDR3 loop reads CASSRRGTETQYF. CDR3 nucleotide sequence: TGTGCCAGCAGCCGACGCGGGACTGAGACCCAGTACTTC.

This chain connects TRBV27 to TRBJ2-2; D is undetermined. This CDR3 has 19 amino acids. V was pared by 4 bases and J by 6 bases, with 27 bases between. Germline V CDR1 and CDR2: MNHEY, SMNVEV (reference sequence). The CDR3 DNA follows: TGTGCCAGCAGTTCTCGTGGGCCCCCTAGTCATTCCCCCGCCGGGGAGCTGTTTTTT. This translates into CASSSRGPPSHSPAGELFF.

Remarks on this clone: At one boundary the junction diverges from the germline segment, which might be a read error. Additional DNA sequences in this sample encode the identical CDR3. This chain connects TRBV12-3 or TRBV12-4 to TRBJ1-1; unclear D gene. The CDR3 runs 11 residues. CDR3 amino acids: CASSLGTEAFF. CDR3 DNA: TGTGCCAGCAGCTTAGGAACTGAAGCTTTCTTT.

This rearrangement joins TRBV19 to TRBJ2-7; 9 bases map to TRBD1. This CDR3 comprises 15 residues. V lost 3 bases to trimming and J lost 3 bases; unmatched junction nucleotides: 6. From germline, CDR1 is LNHDA and CDR2 SQIVND (reference sequence). The CDR3 region has the DNA TGTGCCAGTAGTATCGAAGGGACAGGGCTCTACGAGCAGTACTTC. This sequence encodes CASSIEGTGLYEQYF.

The gene calls are TRBV28 and TRBJ2-3; TRBD2 might be the D (5 bases). This CDR3 has 15 amino acids. Germline V gene lookup returns CDR1 MDHEN and CDR2 SYDVKM. V was clipped by 5 bases and J by 4 bases, with 16 bases between them. CDR3 sequence: CASSPGRGMSDTQYF. The CDR3 DNA reads as TGTGCCAGCAGTCCGGGAAGAGGGATGTCAGATACGCAGTATTTT.

The chain combines TRBV30 with TRBJ2-6; D unresolved. Looked up from germline, CDR1 is GTSNPN and CDR2 is SVGIG (reference sequence). This CDR3 region has 15 residues. V lost 4 bases to trimming and J lost 1 base, with 11 bases between them. This chain's CDR3 is CAWTGRWSGANVLTF. The CDR3 bases are TGTGCCTGGACGGGTCGGTGGTCTGGGGCCAACGTCCTGACTTTC.

This chain joins TRBV5-1 and TRBJ1-4, with unresolved D. Germline V CDR1 and CDR2: SGHRS, YFSETQ. With 0 bases removed from V and 3 bases from J, the gap between germline ends came to 9 bases. The CDR3 has 15 residues. DNA for the CDR3: TGCGCCAGCAGCTTGGAGCACGGGGCTAATGAAAAACTGTTTTTT. As protein: CASSLEHGANEKLFF.

DNA for the CDR3: TGTGCCACCAGCAGAGACGGGGGCCTGAATTATCCCCTCCACTTT. The encoded protein is CATSRDGGLNYPLHF. The chain carries TRBV15 and TRBJ1-6, with D possibly TRBD1 on 6 matching bases. The germline CDR1 and CDR2 sequences are LNHNV and YYDKDF (reference sequence). This CDR3 has 15 residues. Trimming removed 0 bases from V and 13 bases from J, with 16 bases in between.

This chain joins TRBV24-1 and TRBJ2-5; 16 nucleotides line up with TRBD2. The CDR3 length is 18 residues. Germline V gene data show CDR1 as KGHDR and CDR2 as SFDVKD. J gave up 2 bases and V 4 bases, and 6 bases lay outside the gene matches. CDR3 nucleotides: TGTGCCACCAGTGAGCGTCCGGGACTAGCGGGGGGGCAAGAGACCCAGTACTTC. The encoded protein is CATSERPGLAGGQETQYF.

The rearrangement joins TRBV15 to TRBJ1-1; D gene unclear. Germline V gene sequence: CDR1 LNHNV, CDR2 YYDKDF (reference sequence). The CDR3 spans 13 residues. Trimming removed 6 bases at V and 11 bases at J, with 19 bases between. The CDR3 DNA reads as TGTGCCACCAGTAATAAGCCCGGGGTGGACGCTTTCTTT. It is translated as CATSNKPGVDAFF.

The chain recombines TRBV6-2 or TRBV6-3 with TRBJ2-7, with no clear D. V gave up 2 bases and J gave up 6 bases, with 17 bases separating them. Germline V gene lookup returns CDR1 MNHEY and CDR2 SVGEGT. The CDR3 runs to 15 residues. CDR3 residues: CASSYPVPWSSEQYF. For the CDR3, the DNA is TGTGCCAGCAGTTACCCCGTCCCCTGGAGCAGCGAGCAGTACTTC.

The chain carries TRBV18 and TRBJ2-3; D gene ambiguous. The CDR3 sequence is 12 residues long. Looked up from germline, CDR1 is KGHSH and CDR2 is LQKENI. V shed 3 bases and J shed 3 bases, with 4 bases lying between them. The CDR3 DNA reads TGTGCCAGCTCACCGATTACAGATACGCAGTATTTT. Translated: CASSPITDTQYF.

This clone was detected many times. The rearrangement joins TRBV3-1 (or the pseudogene TRBV3-2) to TRBJ2-7; 8 bases are a match to TRBD1. V gave up 2 bases and J gave up 4 bases; unmatched junction bases: 7. The CDR3 covers 15 residues. CDR1 is LGHDT and CDR2 is YNNKEL in the germline V gene (reference sequence). CDR3 residues: CASSQPSGGLYEQYF. CDR3 sequence (DNA): TGTGCCAGCAGCCAACCCTCAGGGGGCCTATACGAGCAGTACTTC.

The V gene is TRBV28, the J gene TRBJ2-7; 10 nucleotides agree with TRBD1. The CDR3 loop spans 14 amino acids. Germline V gene data show CDR1 as MDHEN and CDR2 as SYDVKM. V shed 6 bases and J 7 bases; nucleotides not matched to a gene: 9. This chain's CDR3 is CASRWDRGAPEQYF. The CDR3 DNA follows: TGTGCCAGCAGGTGGGACAGGGGCGCCCCAGAGCAGTACTTC.

The V gene is TRBV30, the J gene TRBJ2-7; 9 positions agree with TRBD2. Germline loops: CDR1 GTSNPN, CDR2 SVGIG (reference sequence). The CDR3 has 14 residues. J was trimmed by 6 bases and V by 0 bases; bases with no gene match: 6. CDR3 sequence reads: CAWSVYSGSGEQYF. DNA of the CDR3: TGTGCCTGGAGTGTATATAGCGGGAGTGGCGAGCAGTACTTC. The full variable domain, in which reference TRBV30 and TRBJ2-7 provide the parts outside the CDR3, is SQTIHQWPATLVQPVGSPLSLECTVEGTSNPNLYWYRQAAGRGLQLLFYSVGIGQISSEVPQNLSASRPQDRQFILSSKKLLLSDSGFYLCAWSVYSGSGEQYFGPGTRLTVT.